This is a list of T cell receptor beta chains from one sample in a study of T cell responses to AZD1222 COVID-19 vaccine. Method: immunoSEQ multiplex PCR; TCRdb's copy keeps in-frame clones and lacks some. This table has roughly 140,000 clones, around 90% appearing once. The sample consisted of peripheral blood, taken 28 days after the second AZD1222 dose. The receptors stem from an adult who received the AZD1222 COVID-19 vaccine. The conserved cysteine and the conserved F or W are not part of the CDR3 here. Clone sizes are given selectively: once, few, many, or a class where the clone is expanded.

clone_size: NA
v_call: TRBV5-1
cdr3_aa: ASSQTPRGPANEQF

clone_size: NA
v_call: TRBV19
cdr3_aa: ASSLGQRNSPLH

clone_size: NA
v_call: TRBV7-3
cdr3_aa: ASSLNPRRTSGSFTDTQY

clone_size: NA
v_call: TRBV28
cdr3_aa: ASKGSTGVFYEQY

clone_size: few
v_call: TRBV5-4
cdr3_aa: ASSLQGGTDTQY

clone_size: NA
v_call: TRBV7-9
cdr3_aa: ASSKGQATGGYT

clone_size: NA
v_call: TRBV11-3
cdr3_aa: ASSVGPPEETQY

clone_size: NA
v_call: TRBV7-3
cdr3_aa: ASTLAGGREQF

clone_size: NA
v_call: TRBV19
cdr3_aa: ASSIGPAVNTEAF

clone_size: NA
v_call: TRBV4-2
cdr3_aa: ASSQEVGGGPADTQY

clone_size: NA
v_call: TRBV7-8
cdr3_aa: ASSPGWRGQSREKLF

clone_size: NA
v_call: TRBV28
cdr3_aa: ASSFWSQPQH

clone_size: NA
v_call: TRBV11-2
cdr3_aa: ASSSTGSLDSPLH

clone_size: NA
v_call: TRBV6-2/TRBV6-3
cdr3_aa: ASSYALGAYEQY

clone_size: NA
v_call: TRBV7-2
cdr3_aa: ASSLDTGPNTEAF

clone_size: NA
v_call: TRBV5-1
cdr3_aa: ASSSGTGLDGELF

clone_size: NA
v_call: TRBV5-8
cdr3_aa: ASSSFTGSSGANVLT

clone_size: NA
v_call: TRBV5-1
cdr3_aa: ASTPRQGGNEQF

clone_size: NA
v_call: TRBV10-3
cdr3_aa: AMAGTDSYEQY

clone_size: NA
v_call: TRBV6-1
cdr3_aa: ASSERGISLSNQPQH

clone_size: NA
v_call: TRBV5-6
cdr3_aa: ASSVDSSAKNIQY

clone_size: few
v_call: TRBV21-1
cdr3_aa: ASINLYGQGSSNQPQH

clone_size: NA
v_call: TRBV21-1
cdr3_aa: ASGPLAGTETQY

clone_size: NA
v_call: TRBV7-9
cdr3_aa: ASSLGGMPQETQY

clone_size: NA
v_call: TRBV5-6
cdr3_aa: ASSFGFDNSPLH

clone_size: NA
v_call: TRBV5-1
cdr3_aa: ASSLRWSVSSYNEQF

clone_size: NA
v_call: TRBV29-1
cdr3_aa: SPRPDGTRKNSYEQY

clone_size: NA
v_call: TRBV24-1
cdr3_aa: ATSDSGRGGIAF

clone_size: NA
v_call: TRBV10-3
cdr3_aa: AISESWSSNSGELF

clone_size: NA
v_call: TRBV7-2
cdr3_aa: ASSPVTGLGNQPQH

clone_size: NA
v_call: TRBV15
cdr3_aa: ATSRAGTSGNQETQY